This T cell receptor (beta chain) was recorded in a study of shared clonotypes between healthy human individuals. About the research overall: There were three CD4 naive, three CD4 memory, two CD8 naive and one CD8 memory plates per donor. Findings of the study overall: Lower generation probabilities were found for non-shared clonotypes than for those shared by all four donors. Despite large depth, sorted-subset datasets appeared incompletely sequenced.

Assay used: immunoSEQ multiplex PCR; TCRdb lists only in-frame clones, some missing. This table holds around 1,100,000 clones, about 72% found once. Division of CD4+ cells produced a CD45RA+ naive subset and a CD45RA-negative memory subset. As to this clone: Its antigen is unidentified.

The length of the CDR3 is 13 residues. In germline, CDR1 is SNHLY, CDR2 FYNNEI. Trimming shortened V by 1 base and J by 7 bases, and 10 bases separated the two germline ends. The receptor's source is a man younger than 35 in good health. Some clones in this sample may be carry-over from other donors' samples. This chain joins TRBV2 and TRBJ1-2; unclear D gene. Material: memory CD4+ T cells from PBMCs. This sample's subset: CD45RA-negative fraction. The CDR3 protein is CASSEEALGGYTF. CDR3 nucleotides: TGTGCCAGCAGTGAAGAGGCCCTTGGTGGCTACACCTTC.